A selection of T cell receptor beta chains follows, all from one sample in a study of graft-versus-host responses after intestinal transplantation. Measured with immunoSEQ multiplex PCR; TCRdb has only the in-frame clones, and not every one. The top ten clones hold over 1.1% of a sample with 95,000 to 100,000 clones, roughly 86% of them seen once. Material: PBMCs, obtained 255 days after intestinal transplant. The receptors were sampled from a human patient who received an intestinal transplant, so some T cells may come from the graft donor. CDR3s include the opening cysteine and the closing phenylalanine or tryptophan. D genes are given only for firm matches. Clone size, where shown, is once, few, many, or a class for clones that have expanded.

v_gene	len	abundance	j_gene	d_gene	CDR3nt	CDR3aa
TRBV6-5	15	.	TRBJ2-7	.	TGTGCCAGCAGTTCCTTAGTGGGACCCCCCTACGAGCAGTACTTC	CASSSLVGPPYEQYF
TRBV28	11	.	TRBJ1-2	.	TGTGCCAGCGGGCTGATCTATGGCTACACCTTC	CASGLIYGYTF
TRBV13	11	.	TRBJ1-3	.	TGTGCCAGTGACTCTGGAAACACCATATATTTT	CASDSGNTIYF
TRBV7-9	12	.	TRBJ2-3	.	TGTGCCGTAGGGGGGGCCACAGATACGCAGTATTTT	CAVGGATDTQYF
TRBV27	16	.	TRBJ1-1	TRBD1	TGTGCCAGCAGTTTACGCCCGGACAGGGTGAACACTGAAGCTTTCTTT	CASSLRPDRVNTEAFF
TRBV28	13	once	TRBJ2-1	.	TGTGCCAGCAGTCCGGATCCTTACAATGAGCAGTTCTTC	CASSPDPYNEQFF
TRBV5-1	14	.	TRBJ2-3	TRBD1	TGCGCCAGCAGCTTGGCCAGGGGGTCGGATACGCAGTATTTT	CASSLARGSDTQYF
TRBV7-7	16	few	TRBJ2-7	TRBD2	TGTGCTAGCAGCCACCTGAGCGGGGCCCTAGACTACGAGCAGTACTTC	CASSHLSGALDYEQYF
TRBV5-1	14	.	TRBJ2-3	.	TGCGCCAGCCAGGCGAGGGCAAGCACAGATACGCAGTATTTT	CASQARASTDTQYF
TRBV27	15	once	TRBJ1-4	.	TGTGCCAGCAGCCCCACAGGGTGGGGGGATGAAAAACTGTTTTTT	CASSPTGWGDEKLFF
TRBV19	11	.	TRBJ1-2	.	TGTGCCAGTAGTATGAACGCCGGCTACACCTTC	CASSMNAGYTF
TRBV7-2	15	.	TRBJ2-1	.	TGTGCCTCGATTTACGCGGCCGTCCCATACAATGAGCAGTTCTTC	CASIYAAVPYNEQFF
TRBV6-1	15	.	TRBJ2-3	TRBD2	TGTGCCAGCAGTGAAACAGCGGGAGGCACAGATACGCAGTATTTT	CASSETAGGTDTQYF
TRBV30	15	.	TRBJ2-1	TRBD1	TGTGCCTGGGATGATAACCGGGACAGCCGAAGGGGGCAGTTCTTC	CAWDDNRDSRRGQFF
TRBV2	16	once	TRBJ2-2	TRBD2	TGTGCCAGCAGGGCCGGGACTAGCGGTAATACCGGGGAGCTGTTTTTT	CASRAGTSGNTGELFF
TRBV5-4	15	.	TRBJ2-3	TRBD1	TGTGCCAGCAGCTCGACAGGGGAAGGCGCAGATACGCAGTATTTT	CASSSTGEGADTQYF
TRBV2	15	.	TRBJ2-5	TRBD1	TGTGCCTCTTTGAGGGACAGGGGGCGCGAAGAGACCCAGTACTTC	CASLRDRGREETQYF
TRBV5-1	14	.	TRBJ2-2	.	TGCGCCAGCAAGGGGGGACCCGGGGAAGGGGAGCTGTTTTTT	CASKGGPGEGELFF
TRBV5-6	14	.	TRBJ2-7	.	TGTGCCAGCAGCATCGGGACATGGACCTACGAGCAGTACTTC	CASSIGTWTYEQYF
TRBV9	15	.	TRBJ1-4	TRBD1	TGTGCCAGCAGCGAGGGGGACAGGCCTAATGAAAAACTGTTTTTT	CASSEGDRPNEKLFF
TRBV7-9	16	few	TRBJ1-2	.	TGTGCCAGCAGCTTAGCATTTGGCAGGGAGGGGTATGGCTACACCTTC	CASSLAFGREGYGYTF
TRBV6-1	13	.	TRBJ2-2	.	TGTGCCAGCCTTCCCCTTTACACCGGGGAGCTGTTTTTT	CASLPLYTGELFF
TRBV15	15	.	TRBJ2-3	.	TGTGCCACCAGCAGAGGGGCCCGGGATACAGATACGCAGTATTTT	CATSRGARDTDTQYF
TRBV19	20	.	TRBJ1-1	TRBD1	TGTGCCAGTAGTAGAAGGACAGGGTCCCTCATACAGTCCTTGAACACTGAAGCTTTCTTT	CASSRRTGSLIQSLNTEAFF
TRBV7-9	15	.	TRBJ2-3	TRBD2	TGTGCCAGCAGCGCCACTAGCGGGAGCACAGATACGCAGTATTTT	CASSATSGSTDTQYF
TRBV7-2	18	.	TRBJ1-5	TRBD1	TGTGCCAGCAGCGCCCGGGACAGGGAGGTGATCGGCAATCAGCCCCAGCATTTT	CASSARDREVIGNQPQHF
TRBV9	12	.	TRBJ2-3	.	TGTGCCAGCAGCGGACACACAGATACGCAGTATTTT	CASSGHTDTQYF
TRBV28	16	once	TRBJ2-7	TRBD1	TGTGCCAGCAGTTTTGGACAGGGGGCGAGCTCCTACGAGCAGTACTTC	CASSFGQGASSYEQYF
TRBV10-3	19	.	TRBJ2-3	TRBD2	TGTGCCACCCAAGACAGGGGCCTAGCGGGAGGGCCCCGCACAGATACGCAGTATTTT	CATQDRGLAGGPRTDTQYF
TRBV11-2	13	.	TRBJ2-1	.	TGTGCCAGTCGGGGGGCAGCAAACAATGAGCAGTTCTTC	CASRGAANNEQFF
TRBV18	15	.	TRBJ1-6	.	TGTGCCAGCTCCCCAGAGGGCCATGGTAATTCACCCCTCCACTTT	CASSPEGHGNSPLHF